This passage covers 12 T cell receptor beta chains from one sample sequenced in a study of post-analysis software for immune sequencing data (dated by TCRdb to 2015 to 2017). Beyond this particular receptor, the publication reports: Significantly higher frequencies in patients than in controls were found for roughly 5 TRBV segments, including TRBV5-6, TRBV5-1 and TRBV20-1.

These TCRs are of unknown antigen specificity. The library was generated by PCR. Data came from an Illumina HiSeq 2500. Unique molecular identifiers were incorporated into TCR beta cDNA libraries to reduce PCR and sequencing biases. Starting from the raw public reads, TCRdb applied fastp trimming at Q25, assembled clones with MiXCR and retained in-frame beta chains. Each entry is one CDR3 protein sequence, shown with its most common DNA and genes. For this sample there are about 760,000 distinct CDR3 sequences; roughly 27% appear just once. Clones ranked in the top ten supply around 0.56% of the sample. The sample comprised blood. The origin of the receptors is a girl between 5 and 17 years old with multiple sclerosis.

This clonotype was seen ten or more times. The chain is built from TRBV2 and TRBJ2-5; D unresolved. Between the trimmed V and J ends, which lost 8 bases and 3 bases, there was a span of 7 bases. Germline CDR1 and CDR2: SNHLY and FYNNEI. There are 11 residues in the CDR3. The DNA for the CDR3 is TGTGCCAGCCATCTAAAAGAGACCCAGTACTTC. Translating it yields CASHLKETQYF.

V usage is TRBV6-5 and J usage is TRBJ1-4; D not resolved. V lost 0 bases and J lost 0, with 5 bases in between. Germline CDR1 and CDR2: MNHEY and SVGAGI. The CDR3 has 15 residues. CDR3 nucleotides: TGTGCCAGCAGTTACTCAGCCTCAACTAATGAAAAACTGTTTTTT. Translating it yields CASSYSASTNEKLFF.

The chain has TRBV20-1 and TRBJ2-5; 14 positions agree with TRBD2. Germline CDR1 and CDR2: DFQATT and SNEGSKA (reference sequence). The trim removed 5 bases at V and 5 bases at J, leaving 7 bases unmatched. The CDR3 spans 15 residues. This CDR3 reads CSAREWTSGRETQYF. CDR3 nucleotides: TGCAGTGCTCGGGAATGGACTAGCGGGAGGGAGACCCAGTACTTC.

The genes are TRBV27 and TRBJ2-3; TRBD1 is a possible D gene (5 bases). This CDR3 is built from 15 residues. The germline V gene encodes CDR1 MNHEY and CDR2 SMNVEV (reference sequence). V was shortened by 5 bases and J by 1 base, with 13 bases between the two germline ends. The CDR3 sequence: CASSKGVTRTDTQYF. In nucleotides, the CDR3 is TGTGCCAGCAGTAAAGGGGTCACCCGCACAGATACGCAGTATTTT.

The rearrangement links TRBV4-3 to TRBJ2-7, with a tentative D call TRBD1 (6 bases). Germline CDR1 is LGHNA and CDR2 is YSLEER. Trimming removed 0 bases at V and 4 bases at J, with 16 bases between. The CDR3 sequence is 16 residues long. The CDR3 DNA reads TGCGCCAGCAGCCAAGATTGGCCTGGACAGACGTACGAGCAGTACTTC. Translation gives CASSQDWPGQTYEQYF.

This clonotype was recorded at least ten times. The V gene is TRBV12-3 or TRBV12-4, the J gene TRBJ2-3; D unresolved. The CDR3 has 12 residues. Trimming removed 8 bases at V and 2 bases at J, with 8 bases between. This CDR3 reads CASAFITDTQYF. CDR3 nucleotide sequence: TGTGCCAGCGCTTTCATCACAGATACGCAGTATTTT.

The genes are TRBV20-1 and TRBJ2-1, with TRBD2 matching over 9 bases. Germline values: CDR1 DFQATT, CDR2 SNEGSKA (reference sequence). This CDR3 is built from 16 residues. The junction had 17 bases not matched to a gene; V was cut back by 7 bases and J by 7 bases. DNA for the CDR3: TGCAGTGGCCCGGGACCAGCGGGAGGAATACGTAATGAGCAGTTCTTC. Translated: CSGPGPAGGIRNEQFF.

This clonotype has just a few counts. The chain couples TRBV28 to TRBJ2-7; 7 nucleotides agree with TRBD1. The CDR3 covers 15 residues. Losses at the gene ends were 7 bases for V and 2 bases for J; bases not matched to a gene: 11. Germline values: CDR1 MDHEN, CDR2 SYDVKM. The CDR3: CASIQTTGLTYEQYF. The CDR3 nucleotides read TGTGCCAGCATTCAAACGACAGGGCTAACCTACGAGCAGTACTTC.

The chain uses TRBV7-2 and TRBJ2-7, with D possibly matching TRBD1 (6 bases). V lost 5 bases, J lost 2 bases, and 16 bases lay in between. Germline V gene sequence: CDR1 SGHTA, CDR2 FQGNSA. The CDR3 is 15 amino acids. The CDR3 protein is CASSRGVQGPYEQYF. Here the CDR3 DNA reads TGTGCCAGCAGCCGAGGCGTCCAGGGGCCCTACGAGCAGTACTTC.

This clonotype was seen only a few times. The chain combines TRBV12-3 or TRBV12-4 with TRBJ1-1; D gene ambiguous. The CDR3 runs 11 residues. Trimming removed 6 bases from V and 7 bases from J, with 9 bases in between. The CDR3 loop is CASRRLLEAFF. DNA for the CDR3: TGTGCCAGCAGACGACTTCTTGAAGCTTTCTTT.

V usage is TRBV7-8 and J usage is TRBJ1-5; TRBD1 might be the D (5 bases). The CDR3 totals 13 residues. CDR1 and CDR2 from the germline V gene are SGHVS and FQNEAQ. Trimming took 1 base from V and 11 from J, leaving 12 bases between them. The CDR3 bases are TGTGCCAGCAGCTTAGGGCAGGGCTTTTCCCAGCATTTT. Its protein product is CASSLGQGFSQHF.

This clonotype was observed a few times. CDR3 nucleotide sequence: TGCAGTTATCGTCAGGGGTTCTATGGCTACACCTTC. Its protein is CSYRQGFYGYTF. This chain connects TRBV20-1 to TRBJ1-2, with D tentatively TRBD1 (6 bases). The CDR3 consists of 12 residues. CDR1 and CDR2 from the germline V gene are DFQATT and SNEGSKA (reference sequence). V was shortened by 8 bases and J by 4 bases, with 14 bases between the two germline ends.